The 10 T cell receptor beta chains listed next were all sequenced from one sample in a study of blood T cell repertoires in COVID-19. Sequencing was performed with immunoSEQ multiplex PCR; in TCRdb, only in-frame clones are kept and a portion is missing. The profile shows 120,000 or so clones, more than 60% of them singletons. The sequencing input was peripheral blood. These receptors originate from a man aged 70-80 years with acute or convalescent COVID-19.

The chain's CDR3 is CASSWLQGLSDTQYF. Written as DNA, the CDR3 is TGTGCCAGCAGCTGGCTACAGGGTCTATCCGATACGCAGTATTTT. The chain has TRBV5-6 and TRBJ2-3, with a weak D call TRBD1 (6 bases). The V end lost 3 bases, the J end lost 6 bases, and 17 bases lay between the germline ends. CDR1 is SGHDT, CDR2 YYEEEE, per germline. CDR3 length equals 15 residues.

This rearrangement joins TRBV27 to TRBJ1-4; 7 nucleotides agree with TRBD1. The ends lost 6 bases at V and 3 bases at J; junction bases unmatched: 4. Germline CDR1 reads MNHEY; CDR2 reads SMNVEV (reference sequence). The CDR3 has 14 residues. The CDR3 DNA reads TGTGCCAGCAGCCACCAGGGGGCTAATGAAAAACTGTTTTTT. Protein product: CASSHQGANEKLFF.

In its sample, this clone was seen once. V and J are TRBV11-3 and TRBJ2-2, with 7 bases that match TRBD2. This CDR3 contains 15 residues. After removal of 4 bases from V and 4 bases from J, the junction contained 6 bases not matched to a gene. Germline-derived CDR1 and CDR2 are SGHNT and YENEEA. The CDR3 sequence: CASSSSGEVTGELFF. The DNA for the CDR3 is TGTGCCAGCAGCTCGAGCGGGGAGGTCACCGGGGAGCTGTTTTTT.

The chain recombines TRBV6-5 with TRBJ2-1, with 12 bases matching TRBD1. J gave up 7 bases and V 0 bases, and 4 bases lay outside the gene matches. CDR1 and CDR2 from the germline V gene are MNHEY and SVGAGI. The length of the CDR3 is 16 residues. The chain's CDR3 is CASSYSGQGAQNEQFF. Written as DNA, the CDR3 is TGTGCCAGCAGTTACTCGGGACAGGGGGCGCAAAATGAGCAGTTCTTC.

This chain uses TRBV6-5 with TRBJ1-5; 8 nucleotides match TRBD1. The ends lost 6 bases at V and 6 bases at J; junction bases unmatched: 4. CDR3 size: 13 residues. Germline loops: CDR1 MNHEY, CDR2 SVGAGI. CDR3 amino acids: CASRQGASQPQHF. The DNA of the CDR3 is TGTGCCAGCAGGCAGGGGGCCAGTCAGCCCCAGCATTTT.

The V call is TRBV5-4, the J call TRBJ2-5, with 10 bases identical to TRBD1. The CDR3 has 15 residues. Germline assignment: CDR1 SGHNT and CDR2 YYREEE (reference sequence). V shed 3 bases and J 1 base; nucleotides not matched to a gene: 3. In DNA, the CDR3 is TGTGCCAGCAGCTACCGGACAGGGGGCCAAGAGACCCAGTACTTC. Its protein product is CASSYRTGGQETQYF.

The genes are TRBV2 and TRBJ1-5, with unresolved D. CDR1 SNHLY and CDR2 FYNNEI come from the germline V gene. With 7 bases removed from V and 5 bases from J, the gap between germline ends came to 9 bases. The CDR3 is made up of 12 amino acids. CDR3 DNA sequence: TGTGCCAGCACTAAAGGAGATCAGCCCCAGCATTTT. Amino acids: CASTKGDQPQHF. Looking up the rest from reference TRBV2 and TRBJ1-5 gives the full variable domain: EPEVTQTPSHQVTQMGQEVILRCVPISNHLYFYWYRQILGQKVEFLVSFYNNEISEKSEIFDDQFSVERPDGSNFTLKIRSTKLEDSAMYFCASTKGDQPQHFGDGTRLSIL.

This clone showed up just a few times. The chain has TRBV5-1 and TRBJ1-5, with TRBD1 matching over 9 bases. In germline, CDR1 is SGHRS, CDR2 YFSETQ. The CDR3 has 14 residues. The ends lost 4 bases at V and 5 bases at J; junction bases unmatched: 4. For the CDR3, the DNA is TGCGCCAGCAGCCCAGACAGGGGGGATCAGCCCCAGCATTTT. Translation gives CASSPDRGDQPQHF.

The chain recombines TRBV27 with TRBJ2-7; D might be TRBD2 (6 bases). Germline CDR1 MNHEY, CDR2 SMNVEV (reference sequence). The V gene lost 2 bases and the J gene lost 3 bases, with 11 bases spanning the gap. The CDR3 runs 14 residues. In DNA, the CDR3 is TGTGCCAGCAGTTTAGCCAGGCGGGACTACGAGCAGTACTTC. The encoded protein is CASSLARRDYEQYF.

The gene calls are TRBV28 and TRBJ1-1; D gene ambiguous. The V and J ends lost 3 bases and 1 base respectively, with 9 bases between them. Germline V gene sequence: CDR1 MDHEN, CDR2 SYDVKM. The CDR3 is 14 residues long. The CDR3 here is CASSLAGENTEAFF. DNA of the CDR3: TGTGCCAGCAGTTTGGCCGGGGAGAACACTGAAGCTTTCTTT.